A selection of T cell receptor beta chains follows, all from one sample in a study of response to subunit inactivated influenza vaccine. TCRdb recomputed calls from the RT-PCR reads with MiXCR, one row per CDR3 protein. The sample carries more than 600,000 distinct CDR3 sequences, less than 20% recorded once. Sequenced here: PBMCs from blood, sampled less than 6 days after vaccination. The source of these receptors is a man in his fifties or sixties who received an inactivated influenza vaccine. CDR3s include the opening cysteine and the closing phenylalanine or tryptophan. D genes are given only for firm matches. Where a row states a size, it is once, few, many or the class of an expanded clone; other rows omit it.

abundance,v_gene,d_gene,j_gene,CDR3aa,CDR3nt
few,TRBV20-1,NA,TRBJ2-7,CSASDPSYEQYF,TGCAGTGCCTCGGACCCCTCCTACGAGCAGTACTTC
few,TRBV5-1,NA,TRBJ1-5,CASSPTPFQPQHF,TGCGCCAGCAGCCCAACCCCCTTCCAGCCCCAGCATTTT
few,TRBV6-5,NA,TRBJ2-6,CASSYSSPLRHSGANVLTF,TGTGCCAGCAGTTACTCTTCCCCCCTACGCCACTCTGGGGCCAACGTCCTGACTTTC
NA,TRBV7-2,NA,TRBJ1-5,CASSLGGAGNQPQHF,TGTGCCAGCAGCTTAGGGGGGGCAGGCAATCAGCCCCAGCATTTT
few,TRBV20-1,TRBD2,TRBJ2-7,CSARDIQREVSYEQYF,TGCAGTGCTAGAGATATCCAGCGGGAGGTTTCCTACGAGCAGTACTTC
few,TRBV7-8,TRBD1,TRBJ2-1,CASSLSGTVPFF,TGTGCCAGCAGCTTATCAGGGACAGTTCCGTTCTTC
few,TRBV7-8,NA,TRBJ1-6,CASSLESRGRGNSPLHF,TGTGCCAGCAGCTTAGAAAGTCGGGGCAGAGGTAATTCACCCCTCCACTTT
NA,TRBV10-3,NA,TRBJ2-5,CAAGAAQPQETQYF,TGTGCCGCGGGGGCGGCACAACCGCAAGAGACCCAGTACTTC
few,TRBV10-3,NA,TRBJ1-1,CAIRETPGDTEAFF,TGTGCCATCAGAGAGACCCCAGGGGACACTGAAGCTTTCTTT
NA,TRBV18,NA,TRBJ1-6,CASSPVGSVLSSYNSPLHF,TGTGCCAGCTCACCGGTCGGCAGCGTCCTAAGCTCCTATAATTCACCCCTCCATTTT
few,TRBV5-4,NA,TRBJ2-5,CASSLVGAWATVDRLQETQYF,TGTGCCAGCAGCTTGGTTGGGGCGTGGGCCACGGTTGATCGACTCCAAGAGACCCAGTACTTC
NA,TRBV5-1,NA,TRBJ2-7,CASSLEVPSYEQYF,TGCGCCAGCAGCTTGGAGGTACCCTCCTACGAGCAGTACTTC
few,TRBV11-2,NA,TRBJ2-1,CASSSPGGLIGNEQFF,TGTGCCAGCAGCTCGCCCGGGGGTCTTATCGGCAATGAGCAGTTCTTC
NA,TRBV10-3,NA,TRBJ2-6,CAITGYRAGANVLTF,TGTGCCATCACCGGATACAGGGCCGGGGCCAACGTCCTGACTTTC
few,TRBV11-2,TRBD2,TRBJ2-1,CASSLALAGLNEQFF,TGTGCCAGCAGCTTAGCTCTAGCGGGGCTCAATGAGCAGTTCTTC
NA,TRBV11-1,TRBD2,TRBJ2-1,CASSHRLRGLAGGPRDNEQFF,TGTGCCAGCAGCCACAGGCTCCGTGGACTAGCGGGAGGGCCGAGGGACAATGAGCAGTTCTTC
many,TRBV5-1,TRBD2,TRBJ2-1,CASSFPGTSGGYNEQFF,TGCGCCAGCAGCTTCCCGGGGACTAGCGGGGGCTACAATGAGCAGTTCTTC
NA,TRBV7-2,TRBD1,TRBJ2-5,CASSSPLPGQKETQYF,TGTGCCAGCAGCTCACCACTTCCGGGACAGAAAGAGACCCAGTACTTC
NA,TRBV12-3/TRBV12-4,NA,TRBJ2-1,CASTFMGNEQFF,TGTGCCAGCACCTTTATGGGTAATGAGCAGTTCTTC
few,TRBV10-2,NA,TRBJ1-2,CASSDTVGGYTF,TGCGCCAGCAGTGATACAGTTGGTGGCTACACCTTC
NA,TRBV7-6,TRBD1,TRBJ2-3,CASSLIQGARDTQYF,TGTGCCAGCAGCTTAATTCAGGGGGCGAGAGATACGCAGTATTTT
NA,TRBV4-2,NA,TRBJ2-2,CASSQRENNADTGELFF,TGTGCCAGCAGCCAAAGGGAAAACAACGCGGACACCGGGGAGCTGTTTTTT
few,TRBV15,TRBD2,TRBJ2-3,CATTSGGLTDTQYF,TGTGCCACGACTAGCGGGGGACTGACAGATACGCAGTATTTT
few,TRBV6-1,TRBD1,TRBJ2-7,CASLDRGISYEQYF,TGTGCCAGCCTAGACAGGGGAATCTCCTACGAGCAGTACTTC
NA,TRBV5-1,NA,TRBJ2-1,CASSLGELGHEQFF,TGCGCCAGCAGCTTGGGGGAACTAGGACATGAGCAGTTCTTC
NA,TRBV20-1,NA,TRBJ2-2,CSARGARGTGELFF,TGCAGTGCAAGGGGGGCCCGGGGCACCGGGGAGCTGTTTTTT
few,TRBV20-1,TRBD2,TRBJ2-1,CSASRVREGTTNEQFF,TGCAGTGCTAGTAGGGTGCGGGAGGGAACTACGAATGAGCAGTTCTTC
few,TRBV7-6,TRBD2,TRBJ2-2,CASSLPAGVSGELFF,TGTGCCAGCAGCTTACCAGCGGGAGTGTCCGGGGAGCTGTTTTTT
many,TRBV20-1,TRBD2,TRBJ2-1,CSASYDPSGRVKDNEQFF,TGCAGTGCTAGTTATGATCCTAGCGGGAGGGTTAAGGACAATGAGCAGTTCTTC
few,TRBV6-4,NA,TRBJ1-1,CASSDGANTEAFF,TGTGCCAGCAGTGATGGCGCGAACACTGAAGCTTTCTTT
NA,TRBV28,TRBD1,TRBJ2-6,CASSRQTGSGANVLTF,TGTGCCAGCAGTCGCCAGACAGGGTCTGGGGCCAACGTCCTGACTTTC
NA,TRBV7-6,NA,TRBJ2-7,CASSFSGTKPHEQYF,TGTGCCAGCAGCTTTTCCGGGACCAAACCCCACGAGCAGTACTTC
NA,TRBV10-3,TRBD2,TRBJ2-1,CAIKTSGEYNEQFF,TGTGCCATCAAAACTAGCGGGGAGTACAATGAGCAGTTCTTC
few,TRBV20-1,NA,TRBJ2-3,CSALRLELSPDTQYF,TGCAGTGCTTTAAGACTAGAATTGTCCCCAGATACGCAGTATTTT
NA,TRBV28,TRBD2,TRBJ2-1,CASSIGLAVASQFF,TGTGCCAGCAGTATCGGACTAGCGGTAGCCTCGCAGTTCTTC
NA,TRBV7-9,NA,TRBJ1-2,CASSGEGGYGYTF,TGTGCCAGCAGCGGCGAGGGAGGGTATGGCTACACCTTC
NA,TRBV10-3,NA,TRBJ1-4,CAISGGTTTNEKLFF,TGTGCCATCAGTGGGGGTACCACAACTAATGAAAAACTGTTTTTT
NA,TRBV20-1,NA,TRBJ2-7,CSAPPPRGSYEQYF,TGCAGTGCTCCCCCTCCTCGCGGGTCCTACGAGCAGTACTTC
few,TRBV7-9,TRBD1,TRBJ1-1,CASSLVGTGAPEAFF,TGTGCCAGCAGCTTAGTTGGGACAGGGGCCCCTGAAGCTTTCTTT
few,TRBV4-3,NA,TRBJ2-2,CASSPNPGVDTGELFF,TGCGCCAGCAGCCCTAATCCCGGGGTAGACACCGGGGAGCTGTTTTTT
NA,TRBV7-8,NA,TRBJ2-1,CASSLGGDTMEIF,TGTGCCAGCAGCTTAGGGGGGGACACGATGGAGATCTTC
NA,TRBV29-1,TRBD1,TRBJ2-1,CSVELGDRAYYNEQFF,TGCAGCGTTGAGCTCGGGGACAGGGCATACTACAATGAGCAGTTCTTC
many,TRBV28,NA,TRBJ2-5,CASNGLGWETQYF,TGTGCAAGCAACGGTCTGGGGTGGGAGACCCAGTACTTC
few,TRBV11-2,TRBD1,TRBJ2-5,CASSFQDREAETQYF,TGTGCCAGCAGCTTTCAGGACAGGGAGGCAGAGACCCAGTACTTC
NA,TRBV12-3/TRBV12-4,TRBD1,TRBJ1-4,CASTPDRGHEKLFF,TGTGCCAGCACCCCGGACAGGGGGCATGAAAAACTGTTTTTT
NA,TRBV14,TRBD1,TRBJ2-7,CASSHTGQGVYEQYF,TGTGCCAGCAGCCACACGGGACAGGGGGTGTACGAGCAGTACTTC
NA,TRBV15,TRBD1,TRBJ2-3,CATSRDGQATDTQYF,TGTGCCACCAGCAGAGATGGACAGGCGACAGATACGCAGTATTTT
NA,TRBV18,TRBD2,TRBJ2-4,CASSPIRAGETAKNIQYF,TGTGCCAGCTCACCAATCCGGGCGGGAGAAACGGCCAAAAACATTCAGTACTTC
NA,TRBV9,NA,TRBJ2-3,CASSVEVGSPTDTQYF,TGTGCCAGCAGCGTAGAAGTTGGAAGTCCCACAGATACGCAGTATTTT
many,TRBV5-1,TRBD2,TRBJ2-7,CASSLEGTSGSSLIPEQYF,TGCGCCAGCAGCTTGGAAGGGACTAGCGGGAGTTCGCTTATTCCCGAGCAGTACTTC
once,TRBV28,TRBD2,TRBJ2-7,CASSGTSEQYF,TGTGCCAGCAGTGGGACTAGCGAGCAGTACTTC
NA,TRBV20-1,NA,TRBJ2-7,CSARRTDYEQYF,TGCAGTGCTAGGCGGACAGACTACGAGCAGTACTTC
once,TRBV6-1,NA,TRBJ1-4,CASSDQGRQNEKLFF,TGTGCCAGCAGTGATCAGGGAAGACAGAATGAAAAACTGTTTTTT
few,TRBV6-6,NA,TRBJ2-4,CASSAPGNIQYF,TGTGCCAGCAGCGCACCCGGGAACATTCAGTACTTC